Each of the 32 T cell receptor beta chains below was sequenced from the same sample in a study of cytomegalovirus exposure and HLA in healthy donors. It was with 60 Vbeta and 13 Jbeta primers that the PCR ran. The protocol was immunoSEQ multiplex PCR, while the TCRdb copy is restricted to in-frame clones and leaves out a portion. Of under 200,000 clones listed, around 82% were seen once; the top ten hold over 2%. Sequencing was done on a sample of PBMCs. These receptors came from a man aged 60 to 69 in good health and CMV-seronegative.

This clone was recorded once. The genes are TRBV5-5 and TRBJ1-5; TRBD1 matches at 10 bases. From germline, CDR1 is SGHKS and CDR2 YYEKEE (reference sequence). The CDR3 runs 13 residues. V lost 4 bases to trimming and J lost 10 bases; unmatched junction nucleotides: 5. The CDR3 DNA follows: TGTGCCAGCAGCGAAGGACAGGGGGGACCCCAGCATTTT. This sequence encodes CASSEGQGGPQHF.

The chain links TRBV29-1 to TRBJ2-5; tentative D call: TRBD1 (6 bases). The V end was cut by 0 bases, the J end by 5 bases, with 7 bases between. CDR1 is SQVTM and CDR2 is ANQGSEA in the germline V gene. The CDR3 loop spans 12 amino acids. CDR3 sequence reads: CSVEDTGETQYF. The CDR3 bases are TGCAGCGTTGAAGATACAGGGGAGACCCAGTACTTC.

This clone was seen only a few times. The chain uses TRBV7-6 and TRBJ2-5; 9 bases match TRBD2. CDR1 SGHVS and CDR2 FNYEAQ come from the germline V gene. CDR3 length: 18 amino acids. The V segment lost 1 base and the J segment 1 base; nucleotides outside the gene matches: 10. The CDR3 is CASSLVIAGAAAQETQYF. CDR3 DNA sequence: TGTGCCAGCAGCTTAGTAATAGCGGGGGCCGCCGCCCAAGAGACCCAGTACTTC.

This clone was seen a few times. This rearrangement joins TRBV6-6 to TRBJ2-7; 10 bases line up with TRBD1. V dropped 6 bases and J dropped 6; count of bases not matched to a gene: 11. The CDR3 contains 15 residues. From germline, CDR1 is MNHNY and CDR2 SVGAGI (reference sequence). This chain's CDR3 is CASSHPDRGLFEQYF. Written as DNA, the CDR3 is TGTGCCAGCAGCCACCCAGACAGGGGGCTCTTCGAGCAGTACTTC.

The chain uses TRBV27 and TRBJ2-1; 12 bases align to TRBD2. V trimming: 8 bases; J trimming: 7 bases; junction bases outside the gene matches: 6. Germline CDR1 is MNHEY and CDR2 is SMNVEV (reference sequence). CDR3 length equals 14 residues. CDR3 residues: CASRPSGRGNEQFF. CDR3 DNA sequence: TGTGCCAGCCGACCTAGCGGGAGGGGAAATGAGCAGTTCTTC.

This chain connects TRBV6-5 to TRBJ1-2; 9 positions match TRBD1. Germline loops: CDR1 MNHEY, CDR2 SVGAGI. The CDR3 runs to 13 residues. V gave up 6 bases and J gave up 4 bases; unmatched junction bases: 3. As DNA, the CDR3 is TGTGCCAGCAGCCCGGACAGGGGCTATGGCTACACCTTC. Translated, it gives CASSPDRGYGYTF.

This chain joins TRBV29-1 and TRBJ2-2; maybe TRBD2 (6 bases). This CDR3 contains 14 residues. Per germline, CDR1 SQVTM and CDR2 ANQGSEA. Trimming removed 5 bases at V and 5 bases at J, with 15 bases between. In nucleotides, the CDR3 is TGCAGCGTTCGGGAGAGGGCAAATACCGGGGAGCTGTTTTTT. Encoded protein: CSVRERANTGELFF.

This clone was counted a few times. The V call is TRBV5-4, the J call TRBJ2-7, with D tentatively TRBD2 (5 bases). V lost 0 bases and J lost 8, with 12 bases in between. In germline, CDR1 is SGHNT, CDR2 YYREEE (reference sequence). This CDR3 has 13 amino acids. CDR3 in DNA: TGTGCCAGCAGCTTGGTTTTCGGGGAGAAGCAGTACTTC. It specifies CASSLVFGEKQYF.

The V call is TRBV5-1, the J call TRBJ2-2; tentatively, D is TRBD1 (6 bases). CDR3 length equals 17 residues. Germline CDR1 and CDR2: SGHRS and YFSETQ. The V gene lost 5 bases and the J gene lost 0 bases, with 17 bases spanning the gap. The CDR3: CASSLTAGVSNTGELFF. The CDR3 nucleotides read TGCGCCAGCAGTCTAACCGCAGGGGTCTCGAACACCGGGGAGCTGTTTTTT.

The chain couples TRBV5-6 to TRBJ2-6, with 7 bases aligning to TRBD2. J lost 0 bases, V lost 0 bases, and 6 bases had no gene match. The CDR3 runs to 18 residues. CDR1 and CDR2 (germline): SGHDT, YYEEEE. The CDR3 DNA sequence: TGTGCCAGCAGCTTGGGGGCGGGAGCCCTCTCTGGGGCCAACGTCCTGACTTTC. As protein: CASSLGAGALSGANVLTF.

The rearrangement uses TRBV30 and TRBJ1-5; possible D gene TRBD1, 5 bases. Per the germline V gene, CDR1 is GTSNPN and CDR2 is SVGIG (reference sequence). CDR3 length: 14 residues. V lost 4 bases and J 5 bases, leaving 15 bases between the germline ends. The CDR3 DNA reads as TGTGCCTGGACTACTGAAACGGGGGATCAGCCCCAGCATTTT. Translating it yields CAWTTETGDQPQHF.

The chain couples TRBV7-9 to TRBJ2-5, with 10 bases aligning to TRBD2. Looked up from germline, CDR1 is SEHNR and CDR2 is FQNEAQ (reference sequence). CDR3 length: 15 amino acids. Unmatched junction bases numbered 9, after V lost 6 bases and J lost 5 bases. The chain's CDR3 is CASRAGTSVWETQYF. CDR3 DNA: TGTGCCAGCAGGGCGGGGACTAGCGTATGGGAGACCCAGTACTTC.

Note on this clone: Compared with germline, one end of the junction differs, possibly owing to a read error. The chain employs TRBV7-3 and TRBJ2-5; 7 bases fit TRBD1. The germline CDR1 and CDR2 sequences are SGHTA and FQGTGA. This CDR3 is 14 amino acids long. CDR3 bases: TGTGCCGGCAGCTCGACAGGGTCCGGGGAGACCCAGTACTTC. Translating it yields CAGSSTGSGETQYF. Combining the CDR3 with reference TRBV7-3 and TRBJ2-5 gives the whole variable domain GAGVSQTPSNKVTEKGKYVELRCDPISGHTALYWYRQSLGQGPEFLIYFQGTGAADDSGLPNDRFFAVRPEGSVSTLKIQRTERGDSAVYLCAGSSTGSGETQYFGPGTRLLVL.

The chain couples TRBV11-1 to TRBJ2-1, with 7 bases matching TRBD2. With 2 bases clipped from V and 9 bases from J, the junction kept 7 bases outside the gene matches. Looked up from germline, CDR1 is SGHAT and CDR2 is FQDESV (reference sequence). The CDR3 covers 14 residues. The CDR3 protein is CASSLLPGGSEQFF. CDR3 sequence (DNA): TGTGCCAGCAGCTTACTTCCTGGCGGGAGTGAGCAGTTCTTC.

The chain links TRBV4-2 to TRBJ2-5; 13 positions agree with TRBD2. The CDR3 consists of 18 residues. Germline V gene data show CDR1 as LGHNA and CDR2 as YNFKEQ. V trimming: 4 bases; J trimming: 2 bases; junction bases outside the gene matches: 10. CDR3 nucleotides: TGTGCCAGCAGCCCCGGACTAGCGGGGGAGGATGTACAAGAGACCCAGTACTTC. Protein: CASSPGLAGEDVQETQYF.

The chain carries TRBV4-2 and TRBJ2-1; 13 bases are a match to TRBD2. V was pared by 4 bases and J by 7 bases, with 7 bases of the junction left unmatched. The CDR3 has 16 residues. CDR1 is LGHNA and CDR2 is YNFKEQ in the germline V gene. For the CDR3, the DNA is TGTGCCAGCAGCCCCCGGACTAGCGGGAGTGGGAATGAGCAGTTCTTC. This translates into CASSPRTSGSGNEQFF.

The chain joins TRBV5-1 to TRBJ1-1; D unresolved. The V and J ends lost 5 bases and 2 bases respectively, with 10 bases between them. CDR1 and CDR2 from the germline V gene are SGHRS and YFSETQ. This CDR3 is built from 13 residues. In DNA form, the CDR3 reads TGCGCCAGCAGGAGACAAATAAACACTGAAGCTTTCTTT. Protein: CASRRQINTEAFF.

This clone was counted many times. This chain joins TRBV7-9 and TRBJ2-3; 7 bases align to TRBD2. The length of the CDR3 is 15 residues. V was pared by 3 bases and J by 8 bases, with 11 bases of the junction left unmatched. In germline, CDR1 is SEHNR, CDR2 FQNEAQ (reference sequence). The CDR3 loop reads CASSFSSGITGTQYF. The CDR3 DNA is TGTGCCAGCAGCTTTTCCAGCGGGATAACTGGTACGCAGTATTTT. The entire variable domain, with the rest obtained from reference TRBV7-9 and TRBJ2-3, is as follows: DTGVSQNPRHKITKRGQNVTFRCDPISEHNRLYWYRQTLGQGPEFLTYFQNEAQLEKSRLLSDRFSAERPKGSFSTLEIQRTEQGDSAMYLCASSFSSGITGTQYFGPGTRLTVL.

The chain uses TRBV7-2 and TRBJ2-5; D is unclear. The tail of the sequence fits TRBJ2-7 better, so the J call may be wrong. The CDR3 is 15 amino acids. Per germline, CDR1 SGHTA and CDR2 FQGNSA. The CDR3 region is CASSLVNNEAYEQYF. CDR3 nucleotide sequence: TGTGCCAGCAGCTTAGTTAACAATGAGGCCTACGAGCAGTACTTC.

The chain uses TRBV5-4 and TRBJ2-5, with 7 bases aligning to TRBD1. CDR1 and CDR2 (germline): SGHNT, YYREEE (reference sequence). The junction had 13 bases not matched to a gene; V was cut back by 4 bases and J by 10 bases. The CDR3 runs to 14 residues. The CDR3 loop reads CASSRRTGDRVQYF. As DNA, the CDR3 is TGTGCCAGCAGCCGTAGGACAGGTGACAGAGTCCAGTACTTC.

CDR3: CAWSRGLGGRAGELFF. CDR3 nucleotide sequence: TGTGCCTGGAGTAGGGGCTTGGGCGGGAGGGCCGGGGAGCTGTTTTTT. The chain employs TRBV30 and TRBJ2-2; 9 bases line up with TRBD2. Germline CDR1 and CDR2: GTSNPN and SVGIG (reference sequence). V gave up 2 bases and J gave up 6 bases; unmatched junction bases: 10. This CDR3 has 16 residues.

CDR3 region: CASSLEAGANTF. CDR3 nucleotide sequence: TGTGCCAGCAGCTTAGAAGCGGGGGCTAACACCTTC. This rearrangement joins TRBV7-2 to TRBJ1-2; D perhaps matches TRBD1 (6 bases). The CDR3 is made up of 12 amino acids. The V gene's germline CDR1 is SGHTA and CDR2 FQGNSA. V was trimmed by 1 base and J by 12 bases, leaving 12 bases between them.

The table lists this clone with a count of one. As DNA, the CDR3 is TGTGCCAGCAGCGTAACTAGCGCCAGCACAGATACGCAGTATTTT. Amino acid sequence: CASSVTSASTDTQYF. The V gene is TRBV9, the J gene TRBJ2-3; 7 nucleotides match TRBD2. Germline CDR1 SGDLS, CDR2 YYNGEE. With 1 base clipped from V and 0 bases from J, the junction kept 2 bases outside the gene matches. There are 15 residues in the CDR3.

The chain joins TRBV6-5 to TRBJ1-2; perhaps TRBD1 as D (6 bases). The CDR3 covers 15 residues. Germline CDR1 is MNHEY and CDR2 is SVGAGI. Trimming shortened V by 10 bases and J by 4 bases, and 22 bases separated the two germline ends. CDR3 sequence (DNA): TGTGCCACCACCTACCTGGGGGCGCTTGGCTATGGCTACACCTTC. Protein product: CATTYLGALGYGYTF.

V is TRBV6-5 and J is TRBJ2-1; TRBD2 matches 12 bases. Unmatched junction bases numbered 6, after V lost 5 bases and J lost 7 bases. CDR1 and CDR2 from the germline V gene are MNHEY and SVGAGI. The CDR3 has 15 residues. The CDR3 bases are TGTGCCAGCAGTCCCACTAGCGGGAGGCGGAATGAGCAGTTCTTC. It is translated as CASSPTSGRRNEQFF.

As concerns this clone: The junction does not match germline at one end; this may be a read error. The chain employs TRBV27 and TRBJ2-7, with 7 bases identical to TRBD2. Germline V CDR1 and CDR2: MNHEY, SMNVEV (reference sequence). This CDR3 spans 14 amino acids. The CDR3 here is CASSFAGVEYERYF. As DNA, the CDR3 is TGTGCCAGCAGTTTCGCGGGAGTGGAGTACGAGCGGTACTTC.

A remark on this clone: Other DNA sequences in this specimen translate into the identical CDR3. V and J are TRBV2 and TRBJ1-5, with 9 bases that match TRBD1. The V gene end was trimmed by 6 bases and the J gene end by 4 bases; junction bases not matched to a gene: 1. This CDR3 is built from 13 residues. Germline assignment: CDR1 SNHLY and CDR2 FYNNEI. The CDR3 protein is CASRTGGNQPQHF. CDR3 sequence (DNA): TGTGCCAGCAGGACAGGGGGGAATCAGCCCCAGCATTTT.

V is TRBV5-1 and J is TRBJ2-7; 13 bases line up with TRBD2. The CDR3 has 15 amino acids. The germline V gene has CDR1 SGHRS and CDR2 YFSETQ. Unmatched junction bases numbered 6, after V lost 5 bases and J lost 4 bases. The CDR3 loop is CASRSGLAGEYEQYF. CDR3 coding DNA: TGCGCCAGCAGATCCGGACTAGCGGGAGAATACGAGCAGTACTTC.

The chain couples TRBV5-1 to TRBJ2-3; 11 bases align to TRBD2. The CDR3 totals 16 residues. V lost 4 bases and J lost 1; bases outside the gene matches: 5. Germline lookup yields CDR1 SGHRS and CDR2 YFSETQ. CDR3 in DNA: TGCGCCAGCAGCAAAACTAGCGGGGGCGGCACAGATACGCAGTATTTT. The encoded protein is CASSKTSGGGTDTQYF. The complete variable domain, with remaining parts taken from reference TRBV5-1 and TRBJ2-3, reads KAGVTQTPRYLIKTRGQQVTLSCSPISGHRSVSWYQQTPGQGLQFLFEYFSETQRNKGNFPGRFSGRQFSNSRSEMNVSTLELGDSALYLCASSKTSGGGTDTQYFGPGTRLTVL.

The chain combines TRBV9 with TRBJ2-1, with 10 positions matching TRBD2. Germline lookup yields CDR1 SGDLS and CDR2 YYNGEE. V shed 0 bases, J shed 2 bases, and the junction held 2 bases outside the gene matches. CDR3 size: 16 residues. The CDR3 here is CASSVGLAGAYNEQFF. CDR3 sequence (DNA): TGTGCCAGCAGCGTAGGTCTAGCGGGAGCCTACAATGAGCAGTTCTTC.

This chain joins TRBV19 and TRBJ1-5; a weak D match, TRBD1 (5 bases). Deletions cut 6 bases from V and 5 bases from J, with 17 bases between. CDR3 length: 15 residues. Per the germline V gene, CDR1 is LNHDA and CDR2 is SQIVND (reference sequence). CDR3: CASSTTGGTHQPQHF. DNA of the CDR3: TGTGCCAGTAGCACAACTGGGGGGACTCATCAGCCCCAGCATTTT.

The chain joins TRBV4-2 to TRBJ1-1, with D perhaps TRBD1 (6 bases). The V gene's germline CDR1 is LGHNA and CDR2 YNFKEQ. The CDR3 covers 15 residues. The ends were cut back, 2 bases at V and 1 base at J, with 11 bases in the middle. CDR3 residues: CASSQPGDSNTEAFF. The CDR3, as DNA: TGTGCCAGCAGCCAACCAGGGGATTCGAACACTGAAGCTTTCTTT.